This T cell receptor (beta chain) is from a study of shared clonotypes between healthy human individuals. Findings and caveats of the study: Larger estimated richness was generally seen in naive subsets than in memory subsets.

Remarks on this clone: The antigen is unknown.

V gave up 0 bases and J gave up 8 bases; unmatched junction bases: 5. The CDR3 runs to 15 residues. The data were produced by immunoSEQ multiplex PCR, yet TCRdb's version contains in-frame clones alone and is incomplete. The data contain some 690,000 clones, 90% of them seen just once; the ten biggest clones take up about 33%. The sample comprised memory CD8+ T cells from PBMCs. The subset was: CD45RO+ cells pooled with CCR7-negative TemRA cells. The chain links TRBV23-1 to TRBJ2-4, with 9 positions matching TRBD1. TRBV23-1 is an open reading frame, and its role is uncertain. This receptor was obtained from a man aged 18 to 30 in good health. Some clones in this sample may be carry-over from other donors' samples. The DNA of the CDR3 is TGCGCCAGCAGTCAATCTGGGGACAGGGTGGACATTCAGTACTTC. Translating gives CASSQSGDRVDIQYF.